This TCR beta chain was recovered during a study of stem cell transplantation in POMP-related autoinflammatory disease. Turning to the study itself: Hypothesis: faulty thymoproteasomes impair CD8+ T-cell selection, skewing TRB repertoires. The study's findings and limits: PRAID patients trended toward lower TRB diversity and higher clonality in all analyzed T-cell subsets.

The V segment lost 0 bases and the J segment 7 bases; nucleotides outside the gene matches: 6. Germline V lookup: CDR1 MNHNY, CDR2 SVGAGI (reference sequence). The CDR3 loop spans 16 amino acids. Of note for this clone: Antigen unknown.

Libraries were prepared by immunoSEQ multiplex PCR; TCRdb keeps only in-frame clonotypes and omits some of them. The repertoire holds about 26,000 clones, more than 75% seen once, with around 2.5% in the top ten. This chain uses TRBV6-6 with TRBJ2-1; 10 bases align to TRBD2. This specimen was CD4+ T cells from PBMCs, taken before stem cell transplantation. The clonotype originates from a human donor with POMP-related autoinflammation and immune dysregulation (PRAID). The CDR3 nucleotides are TGTGCCAGCAGTTACTCTCCTAGCGGGGGTACGAATGAGCAGTTCTTC. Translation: CASSYSPSGGTNEQFF.